What follows is one T cell receptor (beta chain) and its context. The entry originates in a study of T cells in localized non-small cell lung cancer. Germline values: CDR1 LNHDA, CDR2 SQIVND (reference sequence). V dropped 7 bases and J dropped 6 bases, with 13 bases sitting between them. There are 13 residues in the CDR3. Only in-frame clones appear in the TCRdb table, and some are missing; sequencing was by immunoSEQ multiplex PCR. The data show fewer than 25,000 clones, more than 75% seen once. The sequences come from peripheral blood, collected before any cancer treatment. The sequence was collected from a male donor aged 60 or over with stage II squamous cell lung carcinoma. The V gene is TRBV19, the J gene TRBJ2-1, with D tentatively TRBD2 (5 bases). The CDR3 DNA sequence: TGTGCCAGTAATGAGGGAGTGGGCAATGAGCAGTTCTTC. Translation: CASNEGVGNEQFF.